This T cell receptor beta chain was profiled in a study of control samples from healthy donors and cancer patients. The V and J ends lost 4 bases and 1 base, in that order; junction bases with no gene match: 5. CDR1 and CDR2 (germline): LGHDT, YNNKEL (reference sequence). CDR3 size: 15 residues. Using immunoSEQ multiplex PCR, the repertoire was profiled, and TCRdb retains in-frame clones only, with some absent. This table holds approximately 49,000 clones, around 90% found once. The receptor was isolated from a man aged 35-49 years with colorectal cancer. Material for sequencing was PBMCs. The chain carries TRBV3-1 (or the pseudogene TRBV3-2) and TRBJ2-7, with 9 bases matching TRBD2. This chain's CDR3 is CASSLLAGLSYEQYF. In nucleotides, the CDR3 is TGTGCCAGCAGCCTTCTAGCGGGACTTTCCTACGAGCAGTACTTC.